Given below is one T cell receptor (beta chain) in context. The authors reverse transcribed roughly 0.5 to 1 ug RNA with random hexamers. TCRdb fed the immunoSEQ multiplex PCR reads into MiXCR, producing one record per CDR3 protein. The sample contains more than 95,000 distinct CDR3 sequences, approximately 93% of which appear only once. The data belong to a study of CD8 T cells in Susac syndrome. Sequenced sample: CD4+ T cells from PBMCs. The sequence derives from a human donor with multiple sclerosis.

Here the CDR3 DNA reads TGTGCCAGCAGCTCCGGCATGTTGGACCCCCTTGAAGCTTTCTTT. Its protein is CASSSGMLDPLEAFF. The chain combines TRBV11-1 with TRBJ1-1; D is undetermined. Germline-derived CDR1 and CDR2 are SGHAT and FQDESV (reference sequence). The CDR3 loop spans 15 amino acids. The ends were cut back, 4 bases at V and 7 bases at J, with 19 bases in the middle.